The 14 T cell receptor beta chains reported below all come from one sample, sequenced in a study of T cell responses to AZD1222 COVID-19 vaccine. Profiling relied on immunoSEQ multiplex PCR, and the TCRdb table lists in-frame clones only, not all of them. The sample gives some 140,000 clones, about 93% of which show up once; about 5% is in the top ten. The specimen comprised peripheral blood, sampled on day 0 of AZD1222 vaccination. These receptors were collected from an adult in good health.

This rearrangement joins TRBV30 to TRBJ1-2; 7 bases match TRBD1. Looked up from germline, CDR1 is GTSNPN and CDR2 is SVGIG (reference sequence). V shed 1 base and J 2 bases; nucleotides not matched to a gene: 1. This CDR3 has 13 amino acids. The CDR3 reads CAWSEQGNYGYTF. Here the CDR3 DNA reads TGTGCCTGGAGTGAACAGGGGAACTATGGCTACACCTTC.

The J gene is TRBJ1-2, the V gene TRBV6-5; the D is unclear. CDR1 MNHEY and CDR2 SVGAGI come from the germline V gene. CDR3 length: 11 amino acids. V lost 10 bases and J 4 bases, leaving 10 bases between the germline ends. CDR3 sequence (DNA): TGTGCCACCCGCCAAGGCTATGGCTACACCTTC. It is translated as CATRQGYGYTF.

This clone occurred once. This chain links TRBV10-1 with TRBJ2-1; D is undetermined. Germline V gives CDR1 WNHNN, CDR2 SYGVQD (reference sequence). V lost 0 bases to trimming and J lost 10 bases, with 16 bases between them. The CDR3 length is 15 residues. The CDR3 here is CASSESTRSAREQFF. The CDR3 coding sequence is TGCGCCAGCAGTGAGTCGACCCGTTCGGCGCGGGAGCAGTTCTTC.

This chain uses TRBV20-1 with TRBJ2-7; D not resolved. CDR3 length equals 11 residues. CDR1 DFQATT and CDR2 SNEGSKA come from the germline V gene (reference sequence). V lost 6 bases to trimming and J lost 4 bases, with 10 bases between them. The CDR3 sequence: CSATVLYEQYF. The CDR3 DNA reads as TGCAGTGCAACCGTCCTATACGAGCAGTACTTC.

This clone was observed a single time. This chain uses TRBV29-1 with TRBJ2-3; TRBD1 might be the D (6 bases). Germline V CDR1 and CDR2: SQVTM, ANQGSEA. With 7 bases removed from V and 4 bases from J, the gap between germline ends came to 18 bases. This CDR3 spans 14 amino acids. The CDR3: CSAEGQGAADTQYF. As DNA, the CDR3 is TGCAGCGCTGAGGGACAAGGCGCCGCAGATACGCAGTATTTT.

V gene TRBV7-2 combines with J gene TRBJ2-5; D might be TRBD1 (6 bases). Germline loops: CDR1 SGHTA, CDR2 FQGNSA. Trimming took 3 bases from V and 4 from J, leaving 12 bases between them. The CDR3 contains 14 residues. CDR3 protein: CASSFWGLVETQYF. In DNA form, the CDR3 reads TGTGCCAGCAGCTTTTGGGGGCTGGTAGAGACCCAGTACTTC.

The genes are TRBV21-1 and TRBJ2-1; the table's D call, TRBD2, was not checked against the DNA. TRBV21-1 is a recognized pseudogene. This CDR3 contains 14 residues. The CDR3 DNA is TGTGCCAGCAGCAAACCGGCTAGCGGGAGGGAGCAGTTCTTC. This encodes CASSKPASGREQFF.

With regard to this clone: The sample holds other DNA sequences that translate to the same CDR3. The chain is built from TRBV6-5 and TRBJ1-1, with a weak D call TRBD1 (5 bases). Germline V gives CDR1 MNHEY, CDR2 SVGAGI. The CDR3 has 14 residues. Trimming shortened V by 0 bases and J by 4 bases, and 9 bases separated the two germline ends. The CDR3 bases are TGTGCCAGCAGTTACTCTGGGGGGGTCACTGAAGCTTTCTTT. Translation: CASSYSGGVTEAFF.

CDR3 in DNA: TGTGCCAGCAGCGGTAGGGTCCAAGAGACCCAGTACTTC. It specifies CASSGRVQETQYF. The genes are TRBV5-4 and TRBJ2-5; D remains ambiguous. This CDR3 is 13 amino acids long. Germline V CDR1 and CDR2: SGHNT, YYREEE (reference sequence). The V and J ends lost 4 bases and 1 base respectively, with 8 bases between them.

The chain has TRBV7-8 and TRBJ2-3; TRBD2 is a possible D gene (6 bases). Germline CDR1 and CDR2: SGHVS and FQNEAQ. The CDR3 is 19 residues long. Trimming left V 2 bases short and J 3 bases short, with 24 bases between. As DNA, the CDR3 is TGTGCCAGCAGCTTATCGACCAACGCGGGGCGGGGAGTTACAGATACGCAGTATTTT. Its translation: CASSLSTNAGRGVTDTQYF.

This clone was picked up one time. V usage is TRBV21-1 and J usage is TRBJ2-3; TRBD1 is the table's D call and was not checked against the DNA. TRBV21-1 is a listed pseudogene. The CDR3 is 16 amino acids. DNA for the CDR3: TGTGCCAGCAGCAAAGTTTGGACAGGGATCACAGATACGCAGTATTTT. It is translated as CASSKVWTGITDTQYF.

The V gene is TRBV3-1 (or the pseudogene TRBV3-2), the J gene TRBJ1-3; 8 nucleotides line up with TRBD1. There are 20 residues in the CDR3. Looked up from germline, CDR1 is LGHDT and CDR2 is YNNKEL (reference sequence). The V segment lost 6 bases and the J segment 4 bases; nucleotides outside the gene matches: 23. This CDR3 is CASSPTTWAGGADCGNTIYF. The CDR3 DNA sequence: TGTGCCAGCAGTCCGACAACGTGGGCAGGGGGCGCGGATTGCGGAAACACCATATATTTT.

The rearrangement uses TRBV5-1 and TRBJ1-2; D call uncertain. The CDR3 is 13 residues long. Germline CDR1 SGHRS, CDR2 YFSETQ. Trimming left V 4 bases short and J 7 bases short, with 14 bases between. CDR3 residues: CASSPLGEGGYTF. The CDR3 DNA follows: TGCGCCAGCAGCCCTCTCGGGGAGGGTGGCTACACCTTC.

The rearrangement joins TRBV5-6 to TRBJ2-7; no definite D call. The CDR3 extends over 14 amino acids. CDR1 and CDR2 (germline): SGHDT, YYEEEE. The ends were cut back, 3 bases at V and 7 bases at J, with 17 bases in the middle. CDR3 bases: TGTGCCAGCAGCTCCCTTAGCTATCCGGAAGAGCAGTACTTC. This gives the protein CASSSLSYPEEQYF. The variable domain in full, completed from reference TRBV5-6 and TRBJ2-7, reads DAGVTQSPTHLIKTRGQQVTLRCSPKSGHDTVSWYQQALGQGPQFIFQYYEEEERQRGNFPDRFSGHQFPNYSSELNVNALLLGDSALYLCASSSLSYPEEQYFGPGTRLTVT.